This TCR beta chain was observed in a study of identical twins. General study findings and limits: Abundant cord blood beta clonotypes carried fewer insertions; memory repertoires showed none.

A universal primer site came from template switching; cDNA carried unique molecular identifiers. TCRdb re-called the 5' RACE reads through MiXCR, storing one row per CDR3 protein. The sample holds around 680,000 distinct CDR3 sequences; about 9.4% are singletons and the top ten take approximately 0.94%. Trimming stripped 0 bases from V and 4 bases from J, with 13 bases between. The CDR3 sequence is 15 residues long. Germline V gene data show CDR1 as MNHEY and CDR2 as SVGEGT. Healthy Caucasians provided all donations. About this clonotype itself: Its antigen remains unidentified.

The sample also formed part of further work on yellow fever vaccine responses in identical twins.

The receptor comes from a woman between 18 and 30 years old in good health. Sequencing was done on a sample of PBMCs. The chain couples TRBV6-2 or TRBV6-3 to TRBJ2-7; maybe TRBD2 (5 bases). The CDR3 region is CASSYSFRTGYEQYF. In nucleotides, the CDR3 is TGTGCCAGCAGTTACTCGTTCAGGACGGGATACGAGCAGTACTTC.